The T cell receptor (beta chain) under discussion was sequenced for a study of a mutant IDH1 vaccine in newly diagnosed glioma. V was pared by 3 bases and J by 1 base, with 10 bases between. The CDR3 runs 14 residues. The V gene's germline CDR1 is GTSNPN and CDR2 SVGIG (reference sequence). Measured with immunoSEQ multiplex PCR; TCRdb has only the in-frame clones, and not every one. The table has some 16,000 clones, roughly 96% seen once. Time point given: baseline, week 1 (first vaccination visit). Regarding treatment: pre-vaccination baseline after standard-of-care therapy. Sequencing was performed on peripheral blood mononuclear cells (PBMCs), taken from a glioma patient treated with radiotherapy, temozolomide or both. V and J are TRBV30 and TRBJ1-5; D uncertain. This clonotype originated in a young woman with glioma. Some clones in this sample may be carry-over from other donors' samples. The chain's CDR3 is CAWRKGESNQPQHF. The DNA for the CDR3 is TGTGCCTGGAGGAAGGGAGAGAGCAATCAGCCCCAGCATTTT.